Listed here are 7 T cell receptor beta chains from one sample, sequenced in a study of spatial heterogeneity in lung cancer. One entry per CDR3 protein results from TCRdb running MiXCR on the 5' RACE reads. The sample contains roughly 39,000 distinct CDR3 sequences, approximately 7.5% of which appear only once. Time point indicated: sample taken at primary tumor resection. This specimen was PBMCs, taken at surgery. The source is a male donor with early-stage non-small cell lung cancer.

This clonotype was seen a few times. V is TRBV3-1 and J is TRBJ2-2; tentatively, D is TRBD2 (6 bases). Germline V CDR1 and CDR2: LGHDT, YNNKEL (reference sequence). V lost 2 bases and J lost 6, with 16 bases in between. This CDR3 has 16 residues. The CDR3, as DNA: TGTGCCAGCAGCCAACCACTAGTGGGAGGAGCCGGGGAGCTGTTTTTT. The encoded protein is CASSQPLVGGAGELFF.

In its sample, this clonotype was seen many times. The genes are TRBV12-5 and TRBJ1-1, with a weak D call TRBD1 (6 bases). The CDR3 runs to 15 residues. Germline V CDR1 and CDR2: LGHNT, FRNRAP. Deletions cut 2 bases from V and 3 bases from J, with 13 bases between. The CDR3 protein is CASGLSSGGHTEAFF. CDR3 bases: TGTGCTAGTGGTTTGTCAAGCGGGGGGCACACTGAAGCTTTCTTT.

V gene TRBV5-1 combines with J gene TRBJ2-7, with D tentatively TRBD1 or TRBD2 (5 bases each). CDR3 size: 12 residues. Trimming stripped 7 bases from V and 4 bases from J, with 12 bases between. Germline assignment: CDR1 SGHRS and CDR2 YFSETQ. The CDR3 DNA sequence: TGCGCCAGCCGGGGCTCGGGGTACGAGCAGTACTTC. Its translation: CASRGSGYEQYF.

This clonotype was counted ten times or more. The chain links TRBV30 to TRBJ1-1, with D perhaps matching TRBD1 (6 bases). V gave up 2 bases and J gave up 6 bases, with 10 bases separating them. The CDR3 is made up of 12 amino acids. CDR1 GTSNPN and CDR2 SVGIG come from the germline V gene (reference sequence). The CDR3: CAWSRGGPEAFF. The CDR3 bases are TGTGCCTGGAGTCGTGGGGGCCCTGAAGCTTTCTTT. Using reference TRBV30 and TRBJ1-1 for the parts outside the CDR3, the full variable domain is SQTIHQWPATLVQPVGSPLSLECTVEGTSNPNLYWYRQAAGRGLQLLFYSVGIGQISSEVPQNLSASRPQDRQFILSSKKLLLSDSGFYLCAWSRGGPEAFFGQGTRLTVV.

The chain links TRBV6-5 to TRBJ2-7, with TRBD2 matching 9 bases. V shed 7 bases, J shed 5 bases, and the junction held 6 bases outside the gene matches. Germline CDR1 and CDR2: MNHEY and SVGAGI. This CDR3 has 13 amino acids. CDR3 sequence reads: CASKIAGADEQYF. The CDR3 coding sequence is TGTGCCAGCAAAATAGCGGGGGCGGACGAGCAGTACTTC.

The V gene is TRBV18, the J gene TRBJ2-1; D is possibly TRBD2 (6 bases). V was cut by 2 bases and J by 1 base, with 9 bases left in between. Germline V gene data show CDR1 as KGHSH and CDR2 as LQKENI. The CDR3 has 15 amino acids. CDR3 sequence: CASSPLRESYNEQFF. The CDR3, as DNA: TGTGCCAGCTCACCATTGCGGGAATCCTACAATGAGCAGTTCTTC.

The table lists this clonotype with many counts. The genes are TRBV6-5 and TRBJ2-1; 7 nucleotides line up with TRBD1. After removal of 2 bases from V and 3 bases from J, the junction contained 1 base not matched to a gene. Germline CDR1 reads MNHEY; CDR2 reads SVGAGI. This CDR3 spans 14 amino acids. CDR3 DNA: TGTGCCAGCAGTTACGGGACAGACTACAATGAGCAGTTCTTC. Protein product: CASSYGTDYNEQFF.